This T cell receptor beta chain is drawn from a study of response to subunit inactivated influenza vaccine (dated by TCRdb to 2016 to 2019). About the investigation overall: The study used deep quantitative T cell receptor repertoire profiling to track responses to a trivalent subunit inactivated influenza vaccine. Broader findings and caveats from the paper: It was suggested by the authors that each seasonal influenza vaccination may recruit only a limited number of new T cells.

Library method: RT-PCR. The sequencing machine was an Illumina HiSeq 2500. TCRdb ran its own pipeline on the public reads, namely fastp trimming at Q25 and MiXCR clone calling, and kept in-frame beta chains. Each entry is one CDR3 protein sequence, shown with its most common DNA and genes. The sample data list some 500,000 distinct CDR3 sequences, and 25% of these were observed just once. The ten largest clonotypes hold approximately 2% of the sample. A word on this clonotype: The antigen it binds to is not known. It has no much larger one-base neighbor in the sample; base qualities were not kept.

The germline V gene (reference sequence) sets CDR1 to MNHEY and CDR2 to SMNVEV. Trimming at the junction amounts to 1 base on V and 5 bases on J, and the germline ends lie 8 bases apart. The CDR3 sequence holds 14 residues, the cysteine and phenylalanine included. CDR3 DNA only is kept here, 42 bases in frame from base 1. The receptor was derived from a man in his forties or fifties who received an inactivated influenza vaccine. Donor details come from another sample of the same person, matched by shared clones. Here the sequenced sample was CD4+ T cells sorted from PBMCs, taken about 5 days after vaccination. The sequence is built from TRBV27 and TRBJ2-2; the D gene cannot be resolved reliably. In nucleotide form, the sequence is TGTGCCAGCAGTTTATTCAGCCGGACCGGGGAGCTGTTTTTT. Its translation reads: CASSLFSRTGELFF.